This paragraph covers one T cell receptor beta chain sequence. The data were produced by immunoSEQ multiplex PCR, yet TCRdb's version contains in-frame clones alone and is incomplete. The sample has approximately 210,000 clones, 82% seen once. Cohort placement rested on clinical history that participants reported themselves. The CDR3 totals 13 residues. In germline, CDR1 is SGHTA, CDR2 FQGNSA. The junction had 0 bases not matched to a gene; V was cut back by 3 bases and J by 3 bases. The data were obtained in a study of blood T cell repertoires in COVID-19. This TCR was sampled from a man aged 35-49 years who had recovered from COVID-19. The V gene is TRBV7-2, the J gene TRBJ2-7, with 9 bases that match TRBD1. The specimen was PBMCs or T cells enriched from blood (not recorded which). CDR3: CASSLTGGYEQYF. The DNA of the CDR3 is TGTGCCAGCAGCTTGACAGGGGGCTACGAGCAGTACTTC.